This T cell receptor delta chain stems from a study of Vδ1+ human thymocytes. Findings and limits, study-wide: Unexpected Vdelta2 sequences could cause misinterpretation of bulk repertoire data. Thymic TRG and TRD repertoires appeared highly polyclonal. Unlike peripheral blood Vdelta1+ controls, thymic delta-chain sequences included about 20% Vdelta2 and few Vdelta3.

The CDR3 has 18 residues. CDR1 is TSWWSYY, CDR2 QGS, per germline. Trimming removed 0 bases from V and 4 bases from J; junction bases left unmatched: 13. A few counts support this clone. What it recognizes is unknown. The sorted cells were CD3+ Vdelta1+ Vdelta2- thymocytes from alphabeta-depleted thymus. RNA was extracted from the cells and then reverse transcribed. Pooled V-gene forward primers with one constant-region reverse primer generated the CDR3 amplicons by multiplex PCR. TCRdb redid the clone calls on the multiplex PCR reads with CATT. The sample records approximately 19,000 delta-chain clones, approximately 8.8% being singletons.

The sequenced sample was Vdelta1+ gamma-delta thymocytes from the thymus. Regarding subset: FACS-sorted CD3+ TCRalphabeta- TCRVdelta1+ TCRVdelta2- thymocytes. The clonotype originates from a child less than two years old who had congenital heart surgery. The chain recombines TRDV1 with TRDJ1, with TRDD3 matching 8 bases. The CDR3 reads CALGELRGMGDSSDKLIF. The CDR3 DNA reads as TGTGCTCTTGGGGAACTGCGGGGGATGGGGGATTCTAGCGATAAACTCATCTTT.